Only a few counts were recorded for the clone carrying this TCR beta chain. Germline and genes here are mouse. The read stops 3 residues short of the end of the CDR3; the missing end is completed from the germline J gene. The study sorted pooled cutaneous lymph node cells by CD4, CD8alpha, NKG2D, NKG2ACE and other markers. This record belongs to a study of CD8+ T cells in alopecia areata. Sequencing used cDNA as its template, made by extracting RNA and reverse transcribing it. Using immunoSEQ multiplex PCR, the repertoire was profiled, and TCRdb retains in-frame clones only, with some absent. Altogether roughly 260,000 clones were found in the sample, and no singletons occur. This CDR3 comprises 16 residues. The V and J ends lost 0 bases and 0 bases respectively, with 7 bases between them. Per germline, CDR1 NNHDY and CDR2 SYVADS.

Sequenced material: CD4+ T cells sorted from a lymph node. The clonotype was recovered from a C3H/HeJ mouse with alopecia areata. This strain has MHC haplotype H2-k. This chain links TRBV13-3 with TRBJ1-6; no clear D. TRBJ1-6 falls under the ORF class, with uncertain function. The part of the CDR3 DNA that was read is TGTGCCAGCAGTGATGTCAAATATTCCTATAATTCGCCC. Its protein product is CASSDVKYSYNSP. The CDR3, in full, reads CASSDVKYSYNSPLYF.